This record looks at one T cell receptor beta chain sequence and its context. Its binding antigen is unknown. The CDR3 sequence holds 15 residues, the cysteine and phenylalanine included. No DNA sequence was recorded. CDR1 and CDR2, looked up from the germline V gene, are SGHRS and YFSETQ. The data stem from a study of monozygotic twins with inflammatory bowel disease (dated by TCRdb to about 2019). With regard to the full study: A total of approximately 28 monozygotic twin pairs were included in the full study, comprising nine German pairs (four IBD-concordant, five IBD-discordant) and 19 IBD-discordant Danish pairs. Disease-associated traits were sought mainly through comparisons between IBD patients and their genetically identical healthy co-twins within discordant pairs. Each individual had, on average, about 151 000 unique TCRalpha sequences and 181 000 unique TCRbeta sequences available for analysis. What the study reported, not specific to this receptor: Compared with healthy twins, IBD patients shared fewer clonotypes with other individuals, and the difference was most pronounced in patients with signs of disease activity. Because patients received different immunosuppressive treatments, the repertoires may have picked up extra background noise and variability between individuals. Distinction between different T cell subtypes could not be achieved in the analysis. No single strong signal or clonotype linked to IBD turned up in the results, so the idea that one exists was not supported. TCRbeta repertoire diversity, by inverse Simpson index, was decreased in IBD patients compared with their healthy co-twins. Concordant and discordant twins showed no difference in repertoire similarity, possibly because of limited statistical power.

The library relied on 5' RACE. Each TCR library was prepared from around 3.5 ug of total RNA. For each sample, cDNA was synthesized in eight separate reactions using SMARTScribe reverse transcriptase. Unique molecular identifiers containing a 6-nucleotide sample barcode were introduced through template switching during cDNA synthesis. TCRalpha and TCRbeta cDNA was amplified by two nested PCRs of 16 and 9 cycles, with bead purification after each PCR. Before amplification, the cDNA was treated with uracil DNA-glycosylase and purified using the QIAquick PCR purification kit. The second PCR added Illumina TruSeq-compatible adapters along with sample-specific barcodes. TapeStation and Qubit were used to check library quality and concentration, and 4 to 6 ng of each library was pooled. Sequencing of the pooled libraries was done on an Illumina HiSeq2500 single-index Rapid Run using custom sequencing primers and 2 x 100 bp reads. In the original analysis: PCR and sequencing errors were corrected by UMI-based consensus assembly using MiGEC version 1.2.6. MiXCR version 2.1.1 was used for V(D)J alignment, clonotype assembly and CDR3 extraction. To normalise gene usage, clonotype sharing and MAIT/NKT TCR abundance, the analysis used the top 1000, 10 000 and 20 000 clonotypes per sample. Diversity was computed as the inverse Simpson index with the vegan R package after downsampling to 27 000 UMIs. Paired Mann-Whitney U tests on discordant twin pairs were used, with Benjamini-Hochberg multiple-testing correction. After reprocessing by TCRdb, each CDR3 protein sequence is one entry, and no DNA is given. For this entry, the V and J calls and clone size follow TCRdb and not the study's own pipeline. This sample's table contains about 210,000 distinct CDR3 sequences. Less than 2% of the sample belongs to the ten largest clones.

From each donor, a 2.5 ml peripheral blood sample was drawn into PAXgene tubes and stored at -80 degrees C. Without T cell sorting, total RNA was isolated from whole blood using the PAXgene blood miRNA kit on an automated QIAcube. Deep TCRalpha and TCRbeta repertoire profiling with unique molecular barcoding was performed on peripheral blood of monozygotic twin pairs concordant or discordant for inflammatory bowel disease. For every twin pair, smoking habits were documented, and each individual was categorised as a current, former or never smoker. Sequenced input: blood. The rearranged segments are TRBV5-1 and TRBJ2-7; TCRdb selects TRBD2, and the lack of DNA leaves this call unchecked. The clonotype originates from a human donor with ulcerative colitis or Crohn's disease, or a healthy co-twin of an affected twin (not recorded which). CDR3 sequence: CASSRELAGGYEQYF. With the rest looked up from the reference TRBV5-1 and TRBJ2-7 genes rather than sequenced, the full variable domain is KAGVTQTPRYLIKTRGQQVTLSCSPISGHRSVSWYQQTPGQGLQFLFEYFSETQRNKGNFPGRFSGRQFSNSRSEMNVSTLELGDSALYLCASSRELAGGYEQYFGPGTRLTVT.